Described below is a single T cell receptor (beta chain) sequence and its context. The antigen is undetermined. V shed 6 bases, J shed 1 base, and the junction held 9 bases outside the gene matches. Germline V CDR1 and CDR2: SGHRS, YFSETQ. This CDR3 comprises 16 residues. This sample was included in a study of T cells after yellow fever vaccination. Looking at the study overall: SMART-Seq v4 Ultra Low Input served to prepare low-cell-number fractions.

Regarding the study as a whole: Researchers report a weaker secondary response that nonetheless peaked faster, day 5 versus 15. Repertoires sorted by FACS could include abundant clonotypes that are contaminants from the bulk population.

A single record per CDR3 protein comes from TCRdb applying MiXCR to the 5' RACE reads. The sample has 300,000 to 400,000 distinct CDR3 sequences; around 13% are singletons. The receptor was isolated from a man aged 18 to 30 who received the YFV17D yellow fever vaccine. The source was CD4+ T cells sorted from PBMCs, collected 15 days after the yellow fever booster vaccination. This chain joins TRBV5-1 and TRBJ1-1, with 10 bases that match TRBD1. The CDR3 reads CASKIGTGDPNTEAFF. The CDR3 DNA is TGCGCCAGCAAGATCGGGACAGGGGACCCGAACACTGAAGCTTTCTTT.